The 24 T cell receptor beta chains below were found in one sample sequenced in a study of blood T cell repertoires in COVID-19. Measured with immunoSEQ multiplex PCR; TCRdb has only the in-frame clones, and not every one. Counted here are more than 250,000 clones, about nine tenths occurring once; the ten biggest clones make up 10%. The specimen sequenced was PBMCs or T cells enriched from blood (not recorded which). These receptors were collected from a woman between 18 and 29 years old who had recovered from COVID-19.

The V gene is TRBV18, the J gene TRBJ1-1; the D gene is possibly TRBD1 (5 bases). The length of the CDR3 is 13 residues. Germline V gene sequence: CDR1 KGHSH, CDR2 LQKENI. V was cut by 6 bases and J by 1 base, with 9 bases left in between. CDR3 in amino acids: CASSHGANTEAFF. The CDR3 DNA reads TGTGCCAGCTCGCATGGGGCGAACACTGAAGCTTTCTTT. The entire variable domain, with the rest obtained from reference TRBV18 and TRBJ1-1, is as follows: NAGVMQNPRHLVRRRGQEARLRCSPMKGHSHVYWYRQLPEEGLKFMVYLQKENIIDESGMPKERFSAEFPKEGPSILRIQQVVRGDSAAYFCASSHGANTEAFFGQGTRLTVV.

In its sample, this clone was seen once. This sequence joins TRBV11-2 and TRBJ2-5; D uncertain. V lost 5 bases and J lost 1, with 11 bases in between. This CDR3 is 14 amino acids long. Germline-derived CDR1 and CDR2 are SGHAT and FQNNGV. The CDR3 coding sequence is TGTGCCAGCAGCCATAATGGCATCCAAGAGACCCAGTACTTC. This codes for CASSHNGIQETQYF.

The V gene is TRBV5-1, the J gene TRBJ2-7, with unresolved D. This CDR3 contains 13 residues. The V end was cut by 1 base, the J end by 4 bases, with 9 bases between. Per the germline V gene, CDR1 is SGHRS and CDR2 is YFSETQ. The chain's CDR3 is CASSLLVQYEQYF. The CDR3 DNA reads TGCGCCAGCAGCTTGTTGGTACAGTACGAGCAGTACTTC.

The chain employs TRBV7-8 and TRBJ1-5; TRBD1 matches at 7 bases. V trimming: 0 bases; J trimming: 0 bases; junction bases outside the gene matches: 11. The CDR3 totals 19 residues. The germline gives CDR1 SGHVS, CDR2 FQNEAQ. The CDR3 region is CASSLAGYRGQYSNQPQHF. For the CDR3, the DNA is TGTGCCAGCAGCTTAGCGGGGTACAGGGGCCAATATAGCAATCAGCCCCAGCATTTT.

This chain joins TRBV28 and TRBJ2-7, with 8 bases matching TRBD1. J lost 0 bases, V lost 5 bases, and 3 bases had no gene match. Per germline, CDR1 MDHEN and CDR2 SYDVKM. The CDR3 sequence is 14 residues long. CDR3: CASSLTGGSYEQYF. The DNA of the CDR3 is TGTGCCAGCAGTCTAACAGGGGGCTCCTACGAGCAGTACTTC.

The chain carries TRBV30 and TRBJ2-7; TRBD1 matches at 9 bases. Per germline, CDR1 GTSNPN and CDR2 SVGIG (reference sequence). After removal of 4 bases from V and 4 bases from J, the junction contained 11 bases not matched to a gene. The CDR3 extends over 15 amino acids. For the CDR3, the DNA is TGTGCCTGGACTGCCGGGACAGGGAGAAGGTACGAGCAGTACTTC. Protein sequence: CAWTAGTGRRYEQYF.

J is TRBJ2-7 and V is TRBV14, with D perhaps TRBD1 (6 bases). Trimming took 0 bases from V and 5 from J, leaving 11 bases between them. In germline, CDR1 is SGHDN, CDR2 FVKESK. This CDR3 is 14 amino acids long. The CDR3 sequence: CASSQEEQGNEQYF. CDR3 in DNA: TGTGCCAGCAGCCAAGAGGAACAGGGTAACGAGCAGTACTTC.

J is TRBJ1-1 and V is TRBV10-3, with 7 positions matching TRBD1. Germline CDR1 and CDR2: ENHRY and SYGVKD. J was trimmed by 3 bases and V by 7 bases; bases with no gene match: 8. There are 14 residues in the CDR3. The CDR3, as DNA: TGTGCCATCACCCGCCCTGGACAGGACACTGAAGCTTTCTTT. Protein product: CAITRPGQDTEAFF.

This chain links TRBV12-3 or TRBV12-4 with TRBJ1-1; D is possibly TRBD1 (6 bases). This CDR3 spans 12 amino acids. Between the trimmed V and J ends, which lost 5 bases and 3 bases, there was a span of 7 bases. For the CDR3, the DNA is TGTGCCAGCAGTACAGGGTACACTGAAGCTTTCTTT. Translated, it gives CASSTGYTEAFF.

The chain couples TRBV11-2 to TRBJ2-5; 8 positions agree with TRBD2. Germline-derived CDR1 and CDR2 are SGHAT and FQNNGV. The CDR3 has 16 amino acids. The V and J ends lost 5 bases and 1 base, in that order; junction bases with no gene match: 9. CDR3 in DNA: TGTGCCAGCAGCGGAGGGATAGCGGGGTTCCAAGAGACCCAGTACTTC. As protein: CASSGGIAGFQETQYF.

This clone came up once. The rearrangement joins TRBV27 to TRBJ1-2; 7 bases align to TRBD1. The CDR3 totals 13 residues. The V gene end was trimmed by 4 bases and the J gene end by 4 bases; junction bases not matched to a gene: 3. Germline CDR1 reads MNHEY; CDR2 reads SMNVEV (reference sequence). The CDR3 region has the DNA TGTGCCAGCAGTTCGGGACAGCCCTATGGCTACACCTTC. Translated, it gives CASSSGQPYGYTF.

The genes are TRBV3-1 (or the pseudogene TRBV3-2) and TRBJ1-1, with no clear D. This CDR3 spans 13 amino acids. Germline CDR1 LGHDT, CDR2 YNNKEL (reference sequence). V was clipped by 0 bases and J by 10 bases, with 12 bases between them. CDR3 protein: CASSQDRWRRAFF. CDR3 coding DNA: TGTGCCAGCAGCCAAGATCGCTGGCGGCGAGCTTTCTTT.

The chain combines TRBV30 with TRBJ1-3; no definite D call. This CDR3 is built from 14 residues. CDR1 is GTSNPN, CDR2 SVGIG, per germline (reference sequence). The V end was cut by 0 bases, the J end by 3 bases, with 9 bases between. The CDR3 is CAWSVTIGGNTIYF. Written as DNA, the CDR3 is TGTGCCTGGAGTGTAACTATAGGTGGAAACACCATATATTTT.

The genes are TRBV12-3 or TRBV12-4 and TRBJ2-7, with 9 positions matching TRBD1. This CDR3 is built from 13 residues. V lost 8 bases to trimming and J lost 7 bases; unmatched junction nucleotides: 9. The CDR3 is CASRGQGPGEQYF. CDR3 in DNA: TGTGCCAGCCGCGGACAGGGGCCAGGTGAGCAGTACTTC.

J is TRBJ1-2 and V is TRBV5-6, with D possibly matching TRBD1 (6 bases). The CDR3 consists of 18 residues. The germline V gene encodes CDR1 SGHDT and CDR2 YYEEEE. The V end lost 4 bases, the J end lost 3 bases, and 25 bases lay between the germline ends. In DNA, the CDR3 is TGTGCCAGCAGCCACGAGGGCCGGGACACTCGATTCGACTATGGCTACACCTTC. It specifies CASSHEGRDTRFDYGYTF.

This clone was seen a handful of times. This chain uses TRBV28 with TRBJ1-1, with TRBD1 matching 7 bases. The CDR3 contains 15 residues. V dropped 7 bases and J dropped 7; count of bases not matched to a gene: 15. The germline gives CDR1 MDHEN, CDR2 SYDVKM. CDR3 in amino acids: CASIVGQDSFNEAFF. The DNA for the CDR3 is TGTGCCAGCATAGTTGGACAGGATTCCTTTAATGAAGCTTTCTTT.

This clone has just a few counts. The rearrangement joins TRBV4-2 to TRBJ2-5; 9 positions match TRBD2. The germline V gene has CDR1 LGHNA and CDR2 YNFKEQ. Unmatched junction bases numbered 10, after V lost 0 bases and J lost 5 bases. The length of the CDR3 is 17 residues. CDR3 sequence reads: CASSQDRSAGGGETQYF. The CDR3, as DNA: TGTGCCAGCAGCCAAGATAGGTCAGCGGGGGGAGGGGAGACCCAGTACTTC.

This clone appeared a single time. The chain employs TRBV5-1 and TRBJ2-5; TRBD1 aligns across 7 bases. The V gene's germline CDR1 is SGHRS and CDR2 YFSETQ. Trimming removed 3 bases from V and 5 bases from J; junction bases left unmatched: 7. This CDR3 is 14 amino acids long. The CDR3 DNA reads TGCGCCAGCAGCTCTTACAGGGGATTTGAGACCCAGTACTTC. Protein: CASSSYRGFETQYF.

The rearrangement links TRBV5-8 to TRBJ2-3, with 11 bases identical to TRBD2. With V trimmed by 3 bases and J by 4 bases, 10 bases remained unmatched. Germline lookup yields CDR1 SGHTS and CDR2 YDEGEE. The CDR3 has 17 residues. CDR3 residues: CASSWGATSGGPDTQYF. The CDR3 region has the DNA TGTGCCAGCAGCTGGGGGGCCACTAGCGGGGGACCAGATACGCAGTATTTT.

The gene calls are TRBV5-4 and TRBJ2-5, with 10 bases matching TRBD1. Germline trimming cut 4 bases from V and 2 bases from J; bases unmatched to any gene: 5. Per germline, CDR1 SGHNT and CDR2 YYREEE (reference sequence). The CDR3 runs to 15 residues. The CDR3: CASSQGTGVQETQYF. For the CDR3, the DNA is TGTGCCAGCAGCCAAGGGACAGGGGTACAAGAGACCCAGTACTTC. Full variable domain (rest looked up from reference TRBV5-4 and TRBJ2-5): ETGVTQSPTHLIKTRGQQVTLRCSSQSGHNTVSWYQQALGQGPQFIFQYYREEENGRGNFPPRFSGLQFPNYSSELNVNALELDDSALYLCASSQGTGVQETQYFGPGTRLLVL.

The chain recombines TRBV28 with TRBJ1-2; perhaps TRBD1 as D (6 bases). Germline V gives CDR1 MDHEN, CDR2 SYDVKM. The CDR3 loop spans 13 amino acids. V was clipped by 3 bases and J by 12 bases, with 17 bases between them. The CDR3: CASSLGGAMANTF. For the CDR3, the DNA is TGTGCCAGCAGTTTGGGGGGGGCTATGGCTAACACCTTC.

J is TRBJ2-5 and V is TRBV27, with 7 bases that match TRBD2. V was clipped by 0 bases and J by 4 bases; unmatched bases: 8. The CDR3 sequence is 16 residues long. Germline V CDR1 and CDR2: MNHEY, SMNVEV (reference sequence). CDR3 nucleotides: TGTGCCAGCAGTTTATCGTCCCCTAGGGAGGGAGAGACCCAGTACTTC. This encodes CASSLSSPREGETQYF.

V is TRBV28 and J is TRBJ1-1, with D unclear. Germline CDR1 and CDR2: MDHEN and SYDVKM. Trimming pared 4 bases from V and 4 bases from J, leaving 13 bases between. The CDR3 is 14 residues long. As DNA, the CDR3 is TGTGCCAGCAGTTCGGGAGGCATGGTCACTGAAGCTTTCTTT. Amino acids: CASSSGGMVTEAFF.

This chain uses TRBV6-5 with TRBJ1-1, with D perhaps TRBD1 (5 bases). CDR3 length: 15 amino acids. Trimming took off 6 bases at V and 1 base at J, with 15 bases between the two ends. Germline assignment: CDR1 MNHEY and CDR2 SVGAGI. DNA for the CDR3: TGTGCCAGCAGGAGGGACTCCACAGCGAACACTGAAGCTTTCTTT. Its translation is CASRRDSTANTEAFF.